This TCR beta chain was documented in a study of T cell changes during pregnancy in multiple sclerosis. Clones were sequenced by immunoSEQ multiplex PCR, and TCRdb holds only the in-frame ones, with some missing. The table has around 92,000 clones, 80% to 95% seen once; the top ten hold around 4.5%. Trimming took 4 bases from V and 2 from J, leaving 14 bases between them. CDR3 length equals 15 residues. Germline CDR1 reads MNHNS; CDR2 reads SASEGT. V and J are TRBV6-1 and TRBJ1-1, with a tentative D call TRBD1 (6 bases). The clonotype was recovered from a female donor with multiple sclerosis, enrolled in a pregnancy study. The material sequenced was peripheral blood, taken in the first trimester of pregnancy. For the CDR3, the DNA is TGTGCCAGCAGTGGGAGTCACAGGGTAAACACTGAAGCTTTCTTT. As protein: CASSGSHRVNTEAFF.